The clone carrying this T cell receptor beta chain has just a few counts. Its antigen is not known. V lost 2 bases, J lost 1 base, and 11 bases lay in between. The CDR3 is made up of 15 amino acids. Germline V gene sequence: CDR1 SEHNR, CDR2 FQNEAQ (reference sequence). TCRbeta library construction was performed incorporating unique molecular identifiers. TCRdb reprocessed the PCR reads via MiXCR and lists one record per CDR3 protein. The sample contains just over 950,000 distinct CDR3 sequences, about 31% of which appear only once. This record comes from a study of T-cell reconstitution after alpha-beta-depleted transplantation in children. Study observations and caveats: By about two months after transplant, alpha-beta T cells reportedly arose from several hundred graft clones that had expanded. T-cell counts and diversity were attributed mostly to newly produced T cells one year after transplant. From surviving recipient T cells and thymic progenitors came the high day-60 TCRbeta diversity observed in some patients.

Here the sequenced sample was PBMCs, mostly from graft donor cells, taken 360 days after TCRalphabeta/CD19-depleted stem cell transplant. This TCR was recovered from a boy younger than two who had a stem cell transplant for SCID, so the T cells may come from the graft donor. The chain employs TRBV7-9 and TRBJ1-2, with D possibly matching TRBD1 (6 bases). CDR3 DNA sequence: TGTGCCAGCAGCTTATCAGGGGTCGGTAACTATGGCTACACCTTC. Its protein product is CASSLSGVGNYGYTF.